The 16 T cell receptor beta chains given below trace back to one sample, sequenced in a study of CD8+CD57+ T cells in acquired aplastic anemia. Profiling of TCR beta VDJ combinations and CDR3 sequences used genomic DNA as template. Via MiXCR, TCRdb re-called the reads, giving one row per CDR3 protein. The sample consists of about 190,000 distinct CDR3 sequences, about 53% of them appearing once. Sequenced material: sorted CD4+, CD8+, or CD8+CD57+ T cells (not recorded which) from PBMCs. The source of these receptors is a human donor in good health, serving as a control.

The table lists this clonotype with many counts. The J gene is TRBJ1-6, the V gene TRBV9; 7 nucleotides match TRBD1. Germline V gene data show CDR1 as SGDLS and CDR2 as YYNGEE. This CDR3 is built from 15 residues. The trim removed 0 bases at V and 3 bases at J, leaving 0 bases unmatched. The CDR3 spells CASSVAGGYNSPLHF. For the CDR3, the DNA is TGTGCCAGCAGCGTAGCAGGGGGCTATAATTCACCCCTCCACTTT. The full variable domain, rest sourced from reference TRBV9 and TRBJ1-6, is DSGVTQTPKHLITATGQRVTLRCSPRSGDLSVYWYQQSLDQGLQFLIQYYNGEERAKGNILERFSAQQFPDLHSELNLSSLELGDSALYFCASSVAGGYNSPLHFGNGTRLTVT.

This clonotype was observed at least ten times. A much larger clone lies one base from this, so it may be a read error. The chain recombines TRBV29-1 with TRBJ1-2; TRBD1 matches 7 bases. The CDR3 is 13 amino acids. Germline-derived CDR1 and CDR2 are SQVTM and ANQGSEA. V was clipped by 6 bases and J by 0 bases; unmatched bases: 4. The CDR3 loop is CSVRGQPNYGYTF. DNA for the CDR3: TGCAGCGTCCGGGGACAGCCTAACTATGGCTACACCTTC.

The chain joins TRBV15 to TRBJ2-3; 9 nucleotides line up with TRBD1. This CDR3 is built from 16 residues. V lost 1 base to trimming and J lost 4 bases; unmatched junction nucleotides: 6. The germline V gene has CDR1 LNHNV and CDR2 YYDKDF (reference sequence). CDR3 coding DNA: TGTGCCACCAGCAGAGGACAGGGGGGTATAGCAGATACGCAGTATTTT. Translating it yields CATSRGQGGIADTQYF.

This clonotype was counted once. A read error may produce the germline difference seen at one junction end. This chain links TRBV12-3 or TRBV12-4 with TRBJ2-5, with 9 bases lining up with TRBD2. This CDR3 is built from 12 residues. CDR3 sequence reads: CASSWTSVTQYF. DNA of the CDR3: TGCGCCAGCAGCTGGACTAGCGTGACCCAGTACTTC.

This clonotype was recorded a few times. The chain is built from TRBV11-2 and TRBJ2-3; D is undetermined. The V gene lost 6 bases and the J gene lost 0 bases, with 7 bases spanning the gap. This CDR3 has 13 residues. Germline loops: CDR1 SGHAT, CDR2 FQNNGV. The DNA for the CDR3 is TGTGCCAGCAGTTATAGCAGCACAGATACGCAGTATTTT. Its protein is CASSYSSTDTQYF.

J is TRBJ2-5 and V is TRBV7-9; D possibly corresponds to TRBD2 (5 bases). The CDR3 runs to 13 residues. With 4 bases removed from V and 7 bases from J, the gap between germline ends came to 13 bases. Germline CDR1 reads SEHNR; CDR2 reads FQNEAQ (reference sequence). The CDR3 DNA reads as TGTGCCAGCAGCTCCTACCCCAGCGGGACCCAGTACTTC. Translated, it gives CASSSYPSGTQYF.

This clonotype turned up a few times. The genes are TRBV12-3 or TRBV12-4 and TRBJ1-5, with D possibly matching TRBD1 (5 bases). V lost 6 bases, J lost 7 bases, and 22 bases lay in between. The CDR3 extends over 16 amino acids. The DNA of the CDR3 is TGTGCCAGCAGCCAAGGAAATGGGAGATCAGGGCAGCCCCAGCATTTT. Protein sequence: CASSQGNGRSGQPQHF.

Comments on this clonotype: A single base separates this from a much larger clone, so it may be a read error. The genes are TRBV5-5 and TRBJ1-1; D possibly corresponds to TRBD1 (6 bases). V was cut by 3 bases and J by 2 bases, with 14 bases left in between. The V gene's germline CDR1 is SGHKS and CDR2 YYEKEE (reference sequence). The CDR3 runs 15 residues. For the CDR3, the DNA is TGTGCCAGCAGCTGCTCTCAGGGGAGCAACACTGAAGCTTTCTTT. Its protein is CASSCSQGSNTEAFF.

This clonotype has at least ten counts. The V gene is TRBV6-5, the J gene TRBJ2-7; 15 nucleotides agree with TRBD2. The germline V gene encodes CDR1 MNHEY and CDR2 SVGAGI. This CDR3 is built from 16 residues. The V and J ends lost 5 bases and 2 bases, in that order; junction bases with no gene match: 4. CDR3 sequence: CASSRTSGGDPYEQYF. The DNA for the CDR3 is TGTGCCAGCAGTCGGACTAGCGGGGGGGATCCCTACGAGCAGTACTTC.

Ten or more counts support this clonotype. V gene TRBV15 combines with J gene TRBJ1-1; maybe TRBD1 (5 bases). Trimming took off 0 bases at V and 5 bases at J, with 22 bases between the two ends. The germline V gene has CDR1 LNHNV and CDR2 YYDKDF (reference sequence). This CDR3 has 18 amino acids. The CDR3 loop reads CATSRDMQSGGRWTEAFF. DNA of the CDR3: TGTGCCACCAGCAGAGATATGCAATCGGGGGGGAGATGGACTGAAGCTTTCTTT.

This clonotype has at least ten counts. The rearrangement links TRBV6-6 to TRBJ1-6; D not certain. CDR1 is MNHNY and CDR2 is SVGAGI in the germline V gene (reference sequence). CDR3 length: 12 amino acids. With 2 bases removed from V and 13 bases from J, the gap between germline ends came to 9 bases. CDR3 amino acids: CASSYLAGPLHF. The CDR3 coding sequence is TGTGCCAGCAGTTACCTGGCGGGCCCCCTCCACTTT.

This clonotype was detected only a few times. The chain is built from TRBV28 and TRBJ2-4; D gene unclear. Trimming shortened V by 1 base and J by 0 bases, and 4 bases separated the two germline ends. CDR1 is MDHEN and CDR2 is SYDVKM in the germline V gene. The length of the CDR3 is 14 residues. DNA for the CDR3: TGTGCCAGCAGTTTATTTCTAGCCAAAAACATTCAGTACTTC. Its translation: CASSLFLAKNIQYF.

V and J are TRBV28 and TRBJ1-1; possibly TRBD1 for D (5 bases). Germline assignment: CDR1 MDHEN and CDR2 SYDVKM. The V end was cut by 1 base, the J end by 7 bases, with 13 bases between. There are 14 residues in the CDR3. CDR3 in DNA: TGTGCCAGCAGTTTATCGCCGGGACCACTTGAAGCTTTCTTT. Amino acid sequence: CASSLSPGPLEAFF. The full variable domain, rest sourced from reference TRBV28 and TRBJ1-1, is DVKVTQSSRYLVKRTGEKVFLECVQDMDHENMFWYRQDPGLGLRLIYFSYDVKMKEKGDIPEGYSVSREKKERFSLILESASTNQTSMYLCASSLSPGPLEAFFGQGTRLTVV.

This clonotype was counted at least ten times. V usage is TRBV29-1 and J usage is TRBJ1-1; D is perhaps TRBD1 (6 bases). The V end was cut by 6 bases, the J end by 12 bases, with 17 bases between. CDR1 SQVTM and CDR2 ANQGSEA come from the germline V gene. There are 11 residues in the CDR3. CDR3 sequence: CSVNRVGNPFF. For the CDR3, the DNA is TGCAGCGTCAACAGGGTAGGGAACCCTTTCTTT.

This chain links TRBV7-9 with TRBJ1-6, with no clear D. The V end was cut by 3 bases, the J end by 6 bases, with 6 bases between. Germline loops: CDR1 SEHNR, CDR2 FQNEAQ (reference sequence). There are 13 residues in the CDR3. The CDR3 loop reads CASSFLLNSPLHF. The DNA of the CDR3 is TGTGCCAGCAGCTTCCTCCTTAATTCACCCCTCCACTTT.

J is TRBJ2-2 and V is TRBV19, with 9 bases matching TRBD1. The J segment lost 7 bases and the V segment lost 5 bases, leaving 8 bases of the junction unmatched. Germline V gene data show CDR1 as LNHDA and CDR2 as SQIVND (reference sequence). This CDR3 is built from 15 residues. CDR3 sequence: CASSPLTGGDGELFF. The CDR3, as DNA: TGTGCCAGTAGTCCGCTGACAGGGGGAGACGGGGAGCTGTTTTTT.